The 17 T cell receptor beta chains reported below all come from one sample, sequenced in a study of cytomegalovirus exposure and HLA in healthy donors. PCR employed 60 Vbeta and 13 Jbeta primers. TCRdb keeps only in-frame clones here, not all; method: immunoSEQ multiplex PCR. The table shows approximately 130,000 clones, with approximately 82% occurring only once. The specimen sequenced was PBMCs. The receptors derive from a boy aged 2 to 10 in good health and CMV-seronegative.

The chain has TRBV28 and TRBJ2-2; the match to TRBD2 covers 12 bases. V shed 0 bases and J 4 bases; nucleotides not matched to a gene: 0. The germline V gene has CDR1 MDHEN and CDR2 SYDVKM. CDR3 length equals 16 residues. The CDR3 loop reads CASSLWTSGSTGELFF. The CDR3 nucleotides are TGTGCCAGCAGTTTATGGACTAGCGGGAGCACCGGGGAGCTGTTTTTT. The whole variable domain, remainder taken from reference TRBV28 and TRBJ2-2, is DVKVTQSSRYLVKRTGEKVFLECVQDMDHENMFWYRQDPGLGLRLIYFSYDVKMKEKGDIPEGYSVSREKKERFSLILESASTNQTSMYLCASSLWTSGSTGELFFGEGSRLTVL.

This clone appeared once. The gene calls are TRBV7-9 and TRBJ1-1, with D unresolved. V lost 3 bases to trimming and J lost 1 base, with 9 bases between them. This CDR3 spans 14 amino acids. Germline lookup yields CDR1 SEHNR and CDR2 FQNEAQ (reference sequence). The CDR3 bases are TGTGCCAGCAGCTTCCAGGTGGCGAACACTGAAGCTTTCTTT. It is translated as CASSFQVANTEAFF.

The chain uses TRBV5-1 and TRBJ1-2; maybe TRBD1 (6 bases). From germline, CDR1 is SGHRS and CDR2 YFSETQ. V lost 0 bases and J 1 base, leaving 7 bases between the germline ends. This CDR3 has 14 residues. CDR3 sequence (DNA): TGCGCCAGCAGCTTGGTGGACAGTAACTATGGCTACACCTTC. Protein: CASSLVDSNYGYTF.

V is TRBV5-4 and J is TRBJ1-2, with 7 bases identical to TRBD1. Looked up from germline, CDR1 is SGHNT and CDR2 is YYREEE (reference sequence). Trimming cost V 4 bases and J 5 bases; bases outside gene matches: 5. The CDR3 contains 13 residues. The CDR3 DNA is TGTGCCAGCAGCCCACAGGGGAGGTATGGCTACACCTTC. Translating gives CASSPQGRYGYTF.

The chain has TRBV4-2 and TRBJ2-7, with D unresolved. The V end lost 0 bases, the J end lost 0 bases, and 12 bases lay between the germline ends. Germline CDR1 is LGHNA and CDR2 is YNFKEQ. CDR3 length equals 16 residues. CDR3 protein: CASSQDRTISSYEQYF. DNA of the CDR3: TGTGCCAGCAGCCAAGACCGAACAATAAGCTCCTACGAGCAGTACTTC.

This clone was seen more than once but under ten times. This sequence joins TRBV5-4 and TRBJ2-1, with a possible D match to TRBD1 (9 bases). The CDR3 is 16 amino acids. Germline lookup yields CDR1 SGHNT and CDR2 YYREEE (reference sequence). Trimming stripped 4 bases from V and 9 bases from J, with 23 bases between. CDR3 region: CASSPGGDRAIREQFF. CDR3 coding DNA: TGTGCCAGCAGCCCGGGAGGGGACAGGGCCATCCGTGAGCAGTTCTTC.

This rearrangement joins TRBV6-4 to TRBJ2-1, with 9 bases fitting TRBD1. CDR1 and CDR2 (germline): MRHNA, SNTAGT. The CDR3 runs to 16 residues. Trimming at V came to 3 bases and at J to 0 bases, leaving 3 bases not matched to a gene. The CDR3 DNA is TGTGCCAGCAGTGAAAAGGGACAGGGCTCCTACAATGAGCAGTTCTTC. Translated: CASSEKGQGSYNEQFF.

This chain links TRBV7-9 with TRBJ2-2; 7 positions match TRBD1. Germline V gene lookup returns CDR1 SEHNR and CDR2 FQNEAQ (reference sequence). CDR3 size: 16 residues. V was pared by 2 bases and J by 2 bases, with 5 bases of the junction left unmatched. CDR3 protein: CASSLKQGRNTGELFF. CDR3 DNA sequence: TGTGCCAGCAGCTTAAAACAGGGGAGAAACACCGGGGAGCTGTTTTTT.

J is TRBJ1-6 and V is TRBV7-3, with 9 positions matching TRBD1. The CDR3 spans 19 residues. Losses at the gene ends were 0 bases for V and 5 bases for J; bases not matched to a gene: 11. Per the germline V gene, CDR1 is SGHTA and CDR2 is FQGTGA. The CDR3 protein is CASSLTGGTGNIDNSPLHF. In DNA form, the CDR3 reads TGTGCCAGCAGCTTAACTGGAGGGACAGGGAATATCGATAATTCACCCCTCCACTTT.

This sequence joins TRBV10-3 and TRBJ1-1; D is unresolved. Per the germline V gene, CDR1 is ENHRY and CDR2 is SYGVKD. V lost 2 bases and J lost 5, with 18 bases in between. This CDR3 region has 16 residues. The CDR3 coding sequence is TGTGCCATCAGTGAGCTCTCCTCTGACGAGGGAACTGAAGCTTTCTTT. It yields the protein CAISELSSDEGTEAFF.

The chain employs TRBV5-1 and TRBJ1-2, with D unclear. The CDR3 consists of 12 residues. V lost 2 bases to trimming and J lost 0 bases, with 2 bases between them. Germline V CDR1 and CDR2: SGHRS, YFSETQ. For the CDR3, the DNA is TGCGCCAGCAGCTTCTCTAACTATGGCTACACCTTC. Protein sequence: CASSFSNYGYTF. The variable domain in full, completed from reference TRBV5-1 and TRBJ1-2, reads KAGVTQTPRYLIKTRGQQVTLSCSPISGHRSVSWYQQTPGQGLQFLFEYFSETQRNKGNFPGRFSGRQFSNSRSEMNVSTLELGDSALYLCASSFSNYGYTFGSGTRLTVV.

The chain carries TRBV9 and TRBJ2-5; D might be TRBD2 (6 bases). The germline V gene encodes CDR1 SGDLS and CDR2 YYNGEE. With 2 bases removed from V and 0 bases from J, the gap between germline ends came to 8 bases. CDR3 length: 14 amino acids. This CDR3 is CASSVRDYQETQYF. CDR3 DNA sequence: TGTGCCAGCAGCGTCCGGGACTACCAAGAGACCCAGTACTTC. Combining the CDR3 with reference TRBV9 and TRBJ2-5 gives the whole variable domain DSGVTQTPKHLITATGQRVTLRCSPRSGDLSVYWYQQSLDQGLQFLIQYYNGEERAKGNILERFSAQQFPDLHSELNLSSLELGDSALYFCASSVRDYQETQYFGPGTRLLVL.

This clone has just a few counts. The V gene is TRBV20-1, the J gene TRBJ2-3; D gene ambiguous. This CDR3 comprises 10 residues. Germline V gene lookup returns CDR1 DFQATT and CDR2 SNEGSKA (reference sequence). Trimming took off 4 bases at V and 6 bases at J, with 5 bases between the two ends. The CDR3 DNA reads TGCAGTGCTATCCGGGATACGCAGTATTTT. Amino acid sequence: CSAIRDTQYF.

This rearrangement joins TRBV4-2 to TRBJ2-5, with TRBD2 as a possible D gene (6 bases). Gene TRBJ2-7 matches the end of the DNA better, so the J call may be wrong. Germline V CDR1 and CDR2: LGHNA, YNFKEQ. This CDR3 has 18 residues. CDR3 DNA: TGTGCCAGCAGCCAAGATGGGGCCATCGGGGGACCGGACTACGAGCAGTACTTC. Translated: CASSQDGAIGGPDYEQYF.

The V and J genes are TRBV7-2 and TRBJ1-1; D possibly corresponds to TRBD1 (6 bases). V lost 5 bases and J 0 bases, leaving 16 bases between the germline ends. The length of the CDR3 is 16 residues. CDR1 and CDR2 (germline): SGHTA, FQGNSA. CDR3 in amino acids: CASSNRARDMNTEAFF. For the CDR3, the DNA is TGTGCCAGCAGCAACCGGGCCCGGGACATGAACACTGAAGCTTTCTTT.

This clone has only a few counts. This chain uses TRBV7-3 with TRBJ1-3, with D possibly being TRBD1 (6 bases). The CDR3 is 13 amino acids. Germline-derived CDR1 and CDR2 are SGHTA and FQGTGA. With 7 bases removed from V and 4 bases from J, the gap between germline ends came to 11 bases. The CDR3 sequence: CASNGTPGNTIYF. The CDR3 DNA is TGTGCCAGCAACGGGACACCGGGAAACACCATATATTTT.

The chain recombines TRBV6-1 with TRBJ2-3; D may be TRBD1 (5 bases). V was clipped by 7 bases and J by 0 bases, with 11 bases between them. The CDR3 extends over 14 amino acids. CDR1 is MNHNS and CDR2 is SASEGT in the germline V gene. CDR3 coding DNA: TGTGCCAGCAAGTTGACAGAGAGCACAGATACGCAGTATTTT. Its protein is CASKLTESTDTQYF.